The 27 T cell receptor beta chains below come from one sample, sequenced in a study of cytomegalovirus exposure and HLA in healthy donors. Measured with immunoSEQ multiplex PCR; TCRdb has only the in-frame clones, and not every one. The repertoire includes about 300,000 clones, roughly 88% of them detected once, and approximately 0.9% sits in the top ten. Sequences were obtained from PBMCs. These receptors were obtained from a woman in her late teens or twenties in good health and CMV-seronegative.

The chain is built from TRBV9 and TRBJ1-2; D gene unclear. The CDR3 loop spans 14 amino acids. Germline V gives CDR1 SGDLS, CDR2 YYNGEE. Trimming shortened V by 4 bases and J by 1 base, and 11 bases separated the two germline ends. CDR3 nucleotides: TGTGCCAGCAGCCCCCGTGGCAGTAACTATGGCTACACCTTC. It is translated as CASSPRGSNYGYTF.

The chain is built from TRBV27 and TRBJ1-1; 7 bases are a match to TRBD1. The germline gives CDR1 MNHEY, CDR2 SMNVEV (reference sequence). CDR3 length equals 16 residues. J was trimmed by 0 bases and V by 5 bases; bases with no gene match: 9. The DNA for the CDR3 is TGTGCCAGCAGTCCGACAGGGACCCTCCTGAACACTGAAGCTTTCTTT. Its protein is CASSPTGTLLNTEAFF.

V is TRBV9 and J is TRBJ1-5, with 9 bases identical to TRBD1. The germline gives CDR1 SGDLS, CDR2 YYNGEE. The CDR3 spans 15 residues. Losses at the gene ends were 3 bases for V and 7 bases for J; bases not matched to a gene: 8. CDR3 coding DNA: TGTGCCAGCAGCGCGGGACAGGGACAGTTACAGCCCCAGCATTTT. Translation gives CASSAGQGQLQPQHF.

This chain connects TRBV5-1 to TRBJ2-7, with TRBD1 as a possible D gene (5 bases). This CDR3 is built from 12 residues. The V and J ends lost 1 base and 5 bases respectively, with 7 bases between them. From germline, CDR1 is SGHRS and CDR2 YFSETQ. The CDR3 sequence: CASSLKTDEQYF. The CDR3 bases are TGCGCCAGCAGCTTGAAGACAGACGAGCAGTACTTC. Complete variable domain (other parts from reference TRBV5-1 and TRBJ2-7): KAGVTQTPRYLIKTRGQQVTLSCSPISGHRSVSWYQQTPGQGLQFLFEYFSETQRNKGNFPGRFSGRQFSNSRSEMNVSTLELGDSALYLCASSLKTDEQYFGPGTRLTVT.

This clone appeared once. V and J are TRBV5-5 and TRBJ2-1; 7 bases align to TRBD1. The trim removed 3 bases at V and 7 bases at J, leaving 10 bases unmatched. Germline V gene sequence: CDR1 SGHKS, CDR2 YYEKEE (reference sequence). CDR3 length: 15 residues. The CDR3 DNA reads as TGTGCCAGCAGCTCCGGCTGGACAGGTGGGAATGAGCAGTTCTTC. Its protein product is CASSSGWTGGNEQFF.

This clone was seen just once. One end of the junction is discordant with germline, which a read error may explain. CDR3 sequence: CASSLKGVNEQFF. In DNA, the CDR3 is TGTGCTAGCAGCTTAAAAGGGGTCAATGAGCAGTTCTTC. This chain connects TRBV7-7 to TRBJ2-1; D might be TRBD1 (5 bases). Germline V lookup: CDR1 SSHAT, CDR2 FNYEAQ (reference sequence). The CDR3 is 13 amino acids.

The chain carries TRBV28 and TRBJ2-5; TRBD2 matches 7 bases. Germline V gene sequence: CDR1 MDHEN, CDR2 SYDVKM. Trimming cost V 3 bases and J 2 bases; bases outside gene matches: 6. The CDR3 length is 15 residues. CDR3 sequence (DNA): TGTGCCAGCAGTTTCCTAGCGGTAACTCAAGAGACCCAGTACTTC. Encoded protein: CASSFLAVTQETQYF.

The genes are TRBV27 and TRBJ2-3, with a possible D match to TRBD2 (5 bases). Trimming shortened V by 7 bases and J by 1 base, and 12 bases separated the two germline ends. Germline-derived CDR1 and CDR2 are MNHEY and SMNVEV (reference sequence). The CDR3 covers 14 residues. The CDR3 loop is CASKGYGGTDTQYF. As DNA, the CDR3 is TGTGCCAGCAAGGGCTACGGGGGCACAGATACGCAGTATTTT.

V usage is TRBV27 and J usage is TRBJ1-2, with 8 bases fitting TRBD1. Germline V CDR1 and CDR2: MNHEY, SMNVEV (reference sequence). V lost 2 bases and J lost 4; bases outside the gene matches: 6. The CDR3 length is 15 residues. The CDR3 reads CASSLTQGAAYGYTF. The DNA of the CDR3 is TGTGCCAGCAGTTTAACCCAGGGGGCGGCCTATGGCTACACCTTC.

The V call is TRBV18, the J call TRBJ2-3; possible D gene TRBD1, 6 bases. Deletions cut 2 bases from V and 2 bases from J, with 26 bases between. The germline CDR1 and CDR2 sequences are KGHSH and LQKENI. The CDR3 covers 20 residues. The DNA for the CDR3 is TGTGCCAGCTCACCAAGAGGGGGTCGCGGTCGAATCCCTACCACAGATACGCAGTATTTT. Residues: CASSPRGGRGRIPTTDTQYF.

The rearrangement links TRBV2 to TRBJ1-1; D may be TRBD1 (5 bases). Trimming took 6 bases from V and 3 from J, leaving 14 bases between them. CDR1 is SNHLY, CDR2 FYNNEI, per germline. The CDR3 loop spans 14 amino acids. Here the CDR3 DNA reads TGTGCCAGCAGCAAGGGGCGACTGGACACTGAAGCTTTCTTT. Amino acid sequence: CASSKGRLDTEAFF.

The chain uses TRBV19 and TRBJ1-1; 10 positions match TRBD1. CDR1 is LNHDA, CDR2 SQIVND, per germline (reference sequence). The ends lost 4 bases at V and 3 bases at J; junction bases unmatched: 5. The CDR3 covers 15 residues. The CDR3 sequence: CASSRQGALDTEAFF. CDR3 DNA sequence: TGTGCCAGTAGTAGACAGGGGGCGCTTGACACTGAAGCTTTCTTT.

The gene calls are TRBV13 and TRBJ2-2; TRBD1 matches at 9 bases. After removal of 6 bases from V and 3 bases from J, the junction contained 5 bases not matched to a gene. Germline CDR1 and CDR2: PRHDT and FYEKMQ (reference sequence). The CDR3 extends over 15 amino acids. CDR3 DNA: TGTGCCAGCAGGGGGACAGGGCTAGACACCGGGGAGCTGTTTTTT. The encoded protein is CASRGTGLDTGELFF.

This rearrangement joins TRBV28 to TRBJ2-7, with 7 positions matching TRBD1. This CDR3 is 13 amino acids long. V was pared by 6 bases and J by 6 bases, with 8 bases of the junction left unmatched. CDR1 MDHEN and CDR2 SYDVKM come from the germline V gene. CDR3: CASRASQGVEQYF. CDR3 sequence (DNA): TGTGCCAGCAGGGCCTCGCAGGGGGTCGAGCAGTACTTC.

In its sample, this clone was seen a few times. This chain links TRBV18 with TRBJ2-5, with D possibly TRBD1 on 5 matching bases. The CDR3 sequence is 14 residues long. Germline V gene sequence: CDR1 KGHSH, CDR2 LQKENI. V was cut by 4 bases and J by 0 bases, with 9 bases left in between. CDR3 in amino acids: CASSRGLNQETQYF. The CDR3 DNA is TGTGCCAGCTCACGGGGCCTGAACCAAGAGACCCAGTACTTC.

This sequence joins TRBV5-1 and TRBJ2-1, with D maybe TRBD1 (6 bases). CDR1 SGHRS and CDR2 YFSETQ come from the germline V gene. The V end was cut by 4 bases, the J end by 7 bases, with 12 bases between. There are 13 residues in the CDR3. The CDR3 bases are TGCGCCAGCAGCCCACAGGGATGGAATGAGCAGTTCTTC. It is translated as CASSPQGWNEQFF.

This chain connects TRBV18 to TRBJ1-5, with D possibly matching TRBD1 (6 bases). Germline V gives CDR1 KGHSH, CDR2 LQKENI. Trimming took 4 bases from V and 0 from J, leaving 7 bases between them. The CDR3 is 14 amino acids. The CDR3 nucleotides are TGTGCCAGCTCACGGACAGCTAGCAATCAGCCCCAGCATTTT. Translation gives CASSRTASNQPQHF.

The CDR3 DNA reads as TGCGCCAGCAGCTTCTACCGACTAGCGGGAGCGTCCACAGATACGCAGTATTTT. Its translation is CASSFYRLAGASTDTQYF. V and J are TRBV5-1 and TRBJ2-3, with TRBD2 identical over 12 bases. CDR3 length: 18 amino acids. Germline CDR1 and CDR2: SGHRS and YFSETQ. V lost 2 bases to trimming and J lost 2 bases; unmatched junction nucleotides: 9.

This rearrangement joins TRBV28 to TRBJ2-7; 7 bases align to TRBD2. The CDR3 runs 14 residues. Trimming removed 7 bases from V and 2 bases from J; junction bases left unmatched: 8. In germline, CDR1 is MDHEN, CDR2 SYDVKM. DNA of the CDR3: TGTGCCAGCACCCCGCTAGCGGCGGCCTACGAGCAGTACTTC. Encoded protein: CASTPLAAAYEQYF.

V usage is TRBV10-3 and J usage is TRBJ2-3; D is perhaps TRBD2 (6 bases). Germline V gene lookup returns CDR1 ENHRY and CDR2 SYGVKD. The CDR3 is made up of 14 amino acids. V was trimmed by 10 bases and J by 6 bases, leaving 20 bases between them. The CDR3 sequence: CATRERSLADTQYF. DNA for the CDR3: TGTGCCACCCGGGAGCGTTCCCTAGCGGATACGCAGTATTTT.

The rearrangement joins TRBV25-1 to TRBJ2-1; D gene ambiguous. Deletions cut 5 bases from V and 0 bases from J, with 8 bases between. Germline loops: CDR1 MGHDK, CDR2 SYGVNS. The CDR3 sequence is 14 residues long. The CDR3 DNA is TGTGCCAGCAGTAGCGTAAACTCCTACAATGAGCAGTTCTTC. It is translated as CASSSVNSYNEQFF.

J is TRBJ2-7 and V is TRBV9; TRBD2 agrees at 9 bases. V lost 0 bases, J lost 2 bases, and 3 bases stayed unmatched. The CDR3 is 15 residues long. CDR1 and CDR2 from the germline V gene are SGDLS and YYNGEE. For the CDR3, the DNA is TGTGCCAGCAGCGTAGGGACTAGCGACACCTACGAGCAGTACTTC. Its protein product is CASSVGTSDTYEQYF.

This rearrangement joins TRBV7-8 to TRBJ2-1; weak D call: TRBD2 (6 bases). CDR1 SGHVS and CDR2 FQNEAQ come from the germline V gene. Between the trimmed V and J ends, which lost 0 bases and 4 bases, there was a span of 19 bases. The CDR3 has 18 residues. The CDR3 region is CASSLARGPEGPYNEQFF. CDR3 nucleotides: TGTGCCAGCAGCTTAGCGCGTGGACCGGAGGGACCTTACAATGAGCAGTTCTTC.

This clone was observed a single time. The chain combines TRBV20-1 with TRBJ2-7, with D hard to call. The CDR3 has 11 amino acids. CDR1 is DFQATT, CDR2 SNEGSKA, per germline (reference sequence). V was clipped by 0 bases and J by 6 bases, with 6 bases between them. The CDR3 sequence: CSARDLLEQYF. In DNA form, the CDR3 reads TGCAGTGCTAGAGATCTCCTCGAGCAGTACTTC.

This clone was observed a single time. The chain links TRBV9 to TRBJ1-3; D gene unclear. The germline V gene has CDR1 SGDLS and CDR2 YYNGEE. Trimming took 0 bases from V and 0 from J, leaving 10 bases between them. The CDR3 runs 16 residues. CDR3 in DNA: TGTGCCAGCAGCGTAGAGGAGGGAAGCTCTGGAAACACCATATATTTT. It translates to CASSVEEGSSGNTIYF.

The sample holds one count of this clone. The rearrangement joins TRBV9 to TRBJ2-3; 8 bases fit TRBD2. Trimming cost V 4 bases and J 6 bases; bases outside gene matches: 13. Looked up from germline, CDR1 is SGDLS and CDR2 is YYNGEE. This CDR3 spans 16 amino acids. CDR3 residues: CASSQSNSGVHDTQYF. DNA of the CDR3: TGTGCCAGCAGCCAATCAAATAGCGGGGTTCATGATACGCAGTATTTT.

The rearrangement uses TRBV27 and TRBJ2-3, with D possibly TRBD1 on 5 matching bases. The CDR3 has 15 amino acids. Germline CDR1 and CDR2: MNHEY and SMNVEV (reference sequence). V shed 6 bases and J shed 3 bases, with 16 bases lying between them. The CDR3 DNA sequence: TGTGCCAGCAGCCCTACGCGTAGGGGTACAGATACGCAGTATTTT. Amino acids: CASSPTRRGTDTQYF.